The 25 T cell receptor beta chains reported below all come from one sample, sequenced in a study of shared clonotypes between healthy human individuals. Data came from immunoSEQ multiplex PCR; TCRdb stores just in-frame clones and leaves some out. The repertoire holds 560,000 or so clones, with about 96% as singletons. Naive CD8 populations comprised CD45RO-negative cells positively selected for CCR7, excluding terminally differentiated effector memory CD45RA+ cells. Sequencing was carried out using naive CD8+ T cells sorted from blood. Every receptor here comes from a woman under 40 in good health.

With respect to this clone: The sample holds other DNA sequences that translate to the same CDR3. The chain recombines TRBV19 with TRBJ1-1, with D perhaps matching TRBD1 (5 bases). The CDR3 is 13 amino acids. Germline CDR1 reads LNHDA; CDR2 reads SQIVND (reference sequence). Trimming removed 3 bases from V and 4 bases from J, with 9 bases in between. The CDR3 loop is CASSIGGGTEAFF. The CDR3 DNA is TGTGCCAGTAGTATTGGGGGGGGCACTGAAGCTTTCTTT.

The rearrangement links TRBV7-2 to TRBJ2-7, with 7 bases matching TRBD1. This CDR3 has 11 amino acids. Germline assignment: CDR1 SGHTA and CDR2 FQGNSA. With V trimmed by 4 bases and J by 7 bases, 1 base remained unmatched. The chain's CDR3 is CASSSGQEQYF. CDR3 coding DNA: TGTGCCAGCAGCTCGGGACAGGAGCAGTACTTC.

This chain uses TRBV12-5 with TRBJ2-5; the D is unclear. Germline values: CDR1 LGHNT, CDR2 FRNRAP. V lost 2 bases and J lost 5, with 3 bases in between. The CDR3 length is 11 residues. CDR3 DNA sequence: TGTGCTAGTGGTTTGCCTGAGACCCAGTACTTC. It specifies CASGLPETQYF.

This sequence joins TRBV27 and TRBJ2-7; TRBD2 is a possible D gene (6 bases). Trimming removed 5 bases at V and 0 bases at J, with 23 bases between. The germline V gene has CDR1 MNHEY and CDR2 SMNVEV (reference sequence). The CDR3 has 18 residues. The CDR3 is CASSQSPGRGRSSYEQYF. CDR3 nucleotides: TGTGCCAGCAGTCAAAGTCCCGGGCGGGGTCGAAGCTCCTACGAGCAGTACTTC.

V is TRBV5-1 and J is TRBJ2-7; 9 nucleotides match TRBD2. This CDR3 is built from 15 residues. Per the germline V gene, CDR1 is SGHRS and CDR2 is YFSETQ. Unmatched junction bases numbered 8, after V lost 0 bases and J lost 7 bases. The CDR3 reads CASSLEVAGVWEQYF. DNA for the CDR3: TGCGCCAGCAGCTTGGAGGTAGCGGGAGTATGGGAGCAGTACTTC. The full variable domain, in which reference TRBV5-1 and TRBJ2-7 provide the parts outside the CDR3, is KAGVTQTPRYLIKTRGQQVTLSCSPISGHRSVSWYQQTPGQGLQFLFEYFSETQRNKGNFPGRFSGRQFSNSRSEMNVSTLELGDSALYLCASSLEVAGVWEQYFGPGTRLTVT.

The rearrangement links TRBV11-2 to TRBJ2-2; D may be TRBD2 (5 bases). The CDR3 consists of 15 residues. The V gene's germline CDR1 is SGHAT and CDR2 FQNNGV. Between the trimmed V and J ends, which lost 1 base and 4 bases, there was a span of 10 bases. CDR3 protein: CASSLGALATGELFF. The CDR3 DNA reads as TGTGCCAGCAGCTTAGGGGCGCTAGCCACCGGGGAGCTGTTTTTT.

The chain links TRBV4-1 to TRBJ2-1, with TRBD2 identical over 9 bases. V dropped 3 bases and J dropped 2; count of bases not matched to a gene: 5. The CDR3 consists of 16 residues. Germline V gene sequence: CDR1 MGHRA, CDR2 YSYEKL. The CDR3 reads CASSQDSGSTYNEQFF. DNA for the CDR3: TGCGCCAGCAGCCAGGATAGCGGGAGCACCTACAATGAGCAGTTCTTC.

This chain connects TRBV5-4 to TRBJ2-7; the D is unclear. The germline CDR1 and CDR2 sequences are SGHNT and YYREEE (reference sequence). This CDR3 is built from 14 residues. Between the trimmed V and J ends, which lost 0 bases and 0 bases, there was a span of 7 bases. The CDR3 sequence: CASSLEQSSYEQYF. The CDR3 coding sequence is TGTGCCAGCAGCTTGGAACAGAGCTCCTACGAGCAGTACTTC.

V gene TRBV27 combines with J gene TRBJ1-1; TRBD1 might be the D (6 bases). The CDR3 covers 13 residues. The germline V gene has CDR1 MNHEY and CDR2 SMNVEV (reference sequence). V was pared by 6 bases and J by 0 bases, with 8 bases between. The DNA of the CDR3 is TGTGCCAGCAGGGGGACATTGAACACTGAAGCTTTCTTT. It translates to CASRGTLNTEAFF.

J is TRBJ1-2 and V is TRBV4-1, with D maybe TRBD1 (5 bases). Germline assignment: CDR1 MGHRA and CDR2 YSYEKL. The CDR3 is 15 residues long. The V end lost 1 base, the J end lost 8 bases, and 17 bases lay between the germline ends. The CDR3 DNA reads TGCGCCAGCAGCCAAGGACGACAGTGGGCGCCCGGCTACACCTTC. This encodes CASSQGRQWAPGYTF.

Worth noting for this clone: The same CDR3 can be traced to other DNA sequences in this sample. The chain links TRBV6-5 to TRBJ1-1, with TRBD1 matching over 8 bases. The CDR3 length is 14 residues. V lost 2 bases to trimming and J lost 5 bases; unmatched junction nucleotides: 4. CDR1 is MNHEY, CDR2 SVGAGI, per germline. This CDR3 is CASSYGQGLTEAFF. DNA for the CDR3: TGTGCCAGCAGTTACGGACAGGGTTTGACTGAAGCTTTCTTT.

In DNA form, the CDR3 reads TGTGCCAGCAGCTTAGTCGCTAGCGGGAGGGTGGATACGCAGTATTTT. Its protein product is CASSLVASGRVDTQYF. The chain couples TRBV7-2 to TRBJ2-3, with TRBD2 matching 12 bases. Trimming cost V 1 base and J 6 bases; bases outside gene matches: 5. Germline CDR1 is SGHTA and CDR2 is FQGNSA. This CDR3 is built from 16 residues.

This clone is a singleton in its sample. This chain joins TRBV6-1 and TRBJ2-3; 8 nucleotides agree with TRBD2. Per germline, CDR1 MNHNS and CDR2 SASEGT. The CDR3 covers 17 residues. V trimming: 2 bases; J trimming: 0 bases; junction bases outside the gene matches: 7. CDR3 protein: CASSEFGSGTSTDTQYF. CDR3 DNA sequence: TGTGCCAGCAGTGAATTTGGTAGCGGGACTAGCACAGATACGCAGTATTTT.

The CDR3, as DNA: TGCGCCAGCAGCCAACAAGCCCCGACAGGGTCTAACTATGGCTACACCTTC. It encodes CASSQQAPTGSNYGYTF. The chain combines TRBV4-1 with TRBJ1-2; 7 nucleotides line up with TRBD1. Per the germline V gene, CDR1 is MGHRA and CDR2 is YSYEKL. The CDR3 has 17 amino acids. The V gene end was trimmed by 2 bases and the J gene end by 0 bases; junction bases not matched to a gene: 9.

Notes on this clone: The sample has other DNA sequences that encode this CDR3 too. The rearrangement links TRBV6-1 to TRBJ2-1; no clear D. The V end lost 3 bases, the J end lost 8 bases, and 2 bases lay between the germline ends. Germline CDR1 reads MNHNS; CDR2 reads SASEGT. The length of the CDR3 is 10 residues. The CDR3 nucleotides read TGTGCCAGCAGTGACTATGAGCAGTTCTTC. Translation gives CASSDYEQFF.

The chain joins TRBV15 to TRBJ2-1; possible D gene TRBD2, 5 bases. The CDR3 totals 13 residues. The V gene lost 5 bases and the J gene lost 4 bases, with 9 bases spanning the gap. Germline CDR1 and CDR2: LNHNV and YYDKDF (reference sequence). CDR3 DNA sequence: TGTGCCACCAGCCCTACTAGGTACAATGAGCAGTTCTTC. Residues: CATSPTRYNEQFF. The variable domain in full, with the rest retrieved from reference TRBV15 and TRBJ2-1, is DAMVIQNPRYQVTQFGKPVTLSCSQTLNHNVMYWYQQKSSQAPKLLFHYYDKDFNNEADTPDNFQSRRPNTSFCFLDIRSPGLGDTAMYLCATSPTRYNEQFFGPGTRLTVL.

V gene TRBV9 combines with J gene TRBJ1-2; D call uncertain. The CDR3 covers 13 residues. The germline V gene encodes CDR1 SGDLS and CDR2 YYNGEE. Trimming left V 3 bases short and J 8 bases short, with 14 bases between. Written as DNA, the CDR3 is TGTGCCAGCAGCGCGGACGGGTTTTCGGGCTACACCTTC. Encoded protein: CASSADGFSGYTF. Full variable domain (outside the CDR3, taken from reference TRBV9 and TRBJ1-2): DSGVTQTPKHLITATGQRVTLRCSPRSGDLSVYWYQQSLDQGLQFLIQYYNGEERAKGNILERFSAQQFPDLHSELNLSSLELGDSALYFCASSADGFSGYTFGSGTRLTVV.

The chain recombines TRBV2 with TRBJ2-7; the D is unclear. V was clipped by 2 bases and J by 0 bases, with 5 bases between them. Germline CDR1 reads SNHLY; CDR2 reads FYNNEI. This CDR3 has 13 amino acids. The CDR3 coding sequence is TGTGCCAGCAGTGAATGGAGCTCCTACGAGCAGTACTTC. This translates into CASSEWSSYEQYF.

V is TRBV12-1 and J is TRBJ2-1; the tabulated D call, TRBD2, remains unverified against the DNA. TRBV12-1 is given as a pseudogene. This CDR3 has 16 residues. The CDR3 here is CASSPKGPSGYNEQFF. The CDR3 DNA is TGTGCCAGCAGCCCCAAGGGACCTAGCGGTTACAATGAGCAGTTCTTC.

The rearrangement links TRBV28 to TRBJ2-1; 9 nucleotides agree with TRBD1. Germline values: CDR1 MDHEN, CDR2 SYDVKM. This CDR3 is 14 amino acids long. The junction had 5 bases not matched to a gene; V was cut back by 7 bases and J by 4 bases. DNA of the CDR3: TGTGCCAGCAAGGGACAGGGCGATTACAATGAGCAGTTCTTC. Encoded protein: CASKGQGDYNEQFF.

J is TRBJ2-1 and V is TRBV19, with 11 bases lining up with TRBD2. Germline V gene sequence: CDR1 LNHDA, CDR2 SQIVND (reference sequence). Trimming removed 9 bases from V and 0 bases from J; junction bases left unmatched: 13. This CDR3 region has 18 residues. The CDR3 sequence: CASQPLAGGPSSYNEQFF. Written as DNA, the CDR3 is TGTGCCAGCCAGCCTCTAGCGGGAGGACCGAGCTCCTACAATGAGCAGTTCTTC.

V gene TRBV7-9 combines with J gene TRBJ2-1, with 9 bases matching TRBD2. Trimming cost V 0 bases and J 8 bases; bases outside gene matches: 11. CDR1 and CDR2 from the germline V gene are SEHNR and FQNEAQ (reference sequence). The CDR3 extends over 17 amino acids. The CDR3 loop reads CASSLAPLSGRDDEQFF. The CDR3 DNA is TGTGCCAGCAGCTTAGCCCCTCTTAGCGGGAGAGACGATGAGCAGTTCTTC.

The gene calls are TRBV5-4 and TRBJ2-7; D may be TRBD1 (5 bases). The CDR3 has 13 residues. The germline CDR1 and CDR2 sequences are SGHNT and YYREEE (reference sequence). Deletions cut 1 base from V and 3 bases from J, with 8 bases between. DNA for the CDR3: TGTGCCAGCAGCTTGATCGACAGCTACGAGCAGTACTTC. This gives the protein CASSLIDSYEQYF.

This clone was seen just once. This chain joins TRBV19 and TRBJ2-1, with 7 nucleotides matching TRBD2. This CDR3 contains 16 residues. Germline CDR1 and CDR2: LNHDA and SQIVND (reference sequence). Unmatched junction bases numbered 8, after V lost 3 bases and J lost 3 bases. The CDR3 bases are TGTGCCAGTAGTATCGAACCCAGCGGGAACTACAATGAGCAGTTCTTC. Its translation: CASSIEPSGNYNEQFF.

Comment on this clone: The junction and the germline gene differ at one end; a read error may be behind it. The V call is TRBV5-1, the J call TRBJ2-1; perhaps TRBD2 as D (5 bases). The CDR3 extends over 17 amino acids. Per germline, CDR1 SGHRS and CDR2 YFSETQ. This CDR3 is CVSSLGWGAVNYNEQFF. The CDR3 DNA reads as TGCGTCAGCAGCTTGGGGTGGGGAGCGGTTAACTACAATGAGCAGTTCTTC.